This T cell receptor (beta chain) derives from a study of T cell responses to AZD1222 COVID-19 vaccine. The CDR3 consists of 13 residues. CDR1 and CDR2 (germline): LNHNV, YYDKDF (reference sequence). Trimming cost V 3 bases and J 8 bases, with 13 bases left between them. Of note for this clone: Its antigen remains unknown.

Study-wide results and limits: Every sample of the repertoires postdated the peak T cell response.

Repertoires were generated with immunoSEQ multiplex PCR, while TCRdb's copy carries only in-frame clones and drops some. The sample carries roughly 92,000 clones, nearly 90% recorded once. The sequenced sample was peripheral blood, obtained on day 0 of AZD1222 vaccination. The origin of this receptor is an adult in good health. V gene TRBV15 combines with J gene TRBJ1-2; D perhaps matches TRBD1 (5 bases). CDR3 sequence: CATSRGRLSGYTF. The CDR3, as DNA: TGTGCCACCAGCAGGGGGCGACTGTCGGGCTACACCTTC.